Listed below are T cell receptor beta chains from one sample, sequenced in a study of T cell responses to AZD1222 COVID-19 vaccine. Clones were sequenced by immunoSEQ multiplex PCR, and TCRdb holds only the in-frame ones, with some missing. The data show about 140,000 clones, roughly 92% seen once. Sequencing was performed on peripheral blood, taken on day 0 of AZD1222 vaccination. The origin of the receptors is an adult in good health. Both conserved end residues are part of each CDR3. D genes are given only for firm matches. Expanded clones are given a class, and other clones once, few, many or no size at all.

clone_size: .
v_call: TRBV11-3
d_call: .
j_call: TRBJ1-5
cdr3_aa: CASSLGTDDQPQHF
cdr3_nt: TGTGCCAGCAGCTTAGGGACAGACGATCAGCCCCAGCATTTT

clone_size: .
v_call: TRBV9
d_call: TRBD2
j_call: TRBJ2-1
cdr3_aa: CASSKTSNSYNEQFF
cdr3_nt: TGTGCCAGCAGCAAGACTAGCAACTCCTACAATGAGCAGTTCTTC

clone_size: .
v_call: TRBV19
d_call: .
j_call: TRBJ1-5
cdr3_aa: CASSLISGLSNQPQHF
cdr3_nt: TGTGCCAGTAGCCTTATCTCAGGGTTAAGCAATCAGCCCCAGCATTTT

clone_size: .
v_call: TRBV4-1
d_call: .
j_call: TRBJ1-3
cdr3_aa: CASSPRVLSGNTIYF
cdr3_nt: TGCGCCAGCAGCCCGCGGGTCCTCTCTGGAAACACCATATATTTT

clone_size: .
v_call: TRBV7-9
d_call: TRBD2
j_call: TRBJ2-1
cdr3_aa: CASSSDLSGRIHEQFF
cdr3_nt: TGTGCCAGCAGCTCAGACCTTAGCGGGAGGATCCATGAGCAGTTCTTC

clone_size: .
v_call: TRBV11-2
d_call: .
j_call: TRBJ1-2
cdr3_aa: CASSSSGWGYTF
cdr3_nt: TGTGCCAGCAGCTCCTCCGGGTGGGGCTACACCTTC

clone_size: .
v_call: TRBV4-1
d_call: .
j_call: TRBJ1-2
cdr3_aa: CASSQDRSEYYGYTF
cdr3_nt: TGCGCCAGCAGCCAAGATCGGTCAGAATACTATGGCTACACCTTC

clone_size: .
v_call: TRBV4-1
d_call: TRBD1
j_call: TRBJ1-3
cdr3_aa: CASSRRTGDIPSGNTIYF
cdr3_nt: TGCGCCAGCAGCCGACGGACAGGGGACATCCCCTCTGGAAACACCATATATTTT

clone_size: .
v_call: TRBV5-1
d_call: TRBD1
j_call: TRBJ2-1
cdr3_aa: CASSLEGQNYNEQFF
cdr3_nt: TGCGCCAGCAGCTTGGAGGGACAGAATTACAATGAGCAGTTCTTC

clone_size: .
v_call: TRBV11-3
d_call: .
j_call: TRBJ1-5
cdr3_aa: CASSPRGGNQPQHF
cdr3_nt: TGTGCCAGCAGCCCGCGAGGGGGCAATCAGCCCCAGCATTTT

clone_size: .
v_call: TRBV6-4
d_call: .
j_call: TRBJ1-6
cdr3_aa: CASSATTNSPLHF
cdr3_nt: TGTGCCAGCAGTGCTACGACTAATTCACCCCTCCACTTT

clone_size: once
v_call: TRBV6-5
d_call: .
j_call: TRBJ1-2
cdr3_aa: CASRRLTNNYGYTF
cdr3_nt: TGTGCCAGCAGGAGGCTAACAAATAACTATGGCTACACCTTC

clone_size: .
v_call: TRBV2
d_call: .
j_call: TRBJ2-7
cdr3_aa: CASSEIGEGLFYEQYF
cdr3_nt: TGTGCCAGCAGTGAAATCGGAGAGGGCCTATTTTACGAGCAGTACTTC

clone_size: .
v_call: TRBV9
d_call: .
j_call: TRBJ2-2
cdr3_aa: CASSVGRTYTGELFF
cdr3_nt: TGTGCCAGCAGCGTAGGGAGGACATACACCGGGGAGCTGTTTTTT

clone_size: .
v_call: TRBV7-2
d_call: .
j_call: TRBJ2-7
cdr3_aa: CASSLGGSADYEQYF
cdr3_nt: TGTGCCAGCAGCTTAGGGGGGAGCGCAGACTACGAGCAGTACTTC

clone_size: .
v_call: TRBV28
d_call: .
j_call: TRBJ1-6
cdr3_aa: CASSPRQLNSPLHF
cdr3_nt: TGTGCCAGCAGCCCCCGGCAGCTGAATTCACCCCTCCACTTT

clone_size: .
v_call: TRBV12-2
d_call: .
j_call: TRBJ1-3
cdr3_aa: CASRLAPIRDRVSGNTIYF
cdr3_nt: TGTGCAAGTCGCTTAGCGCCTATAAGGGACCGCGTCTCTGGAAACACCATATATTTT